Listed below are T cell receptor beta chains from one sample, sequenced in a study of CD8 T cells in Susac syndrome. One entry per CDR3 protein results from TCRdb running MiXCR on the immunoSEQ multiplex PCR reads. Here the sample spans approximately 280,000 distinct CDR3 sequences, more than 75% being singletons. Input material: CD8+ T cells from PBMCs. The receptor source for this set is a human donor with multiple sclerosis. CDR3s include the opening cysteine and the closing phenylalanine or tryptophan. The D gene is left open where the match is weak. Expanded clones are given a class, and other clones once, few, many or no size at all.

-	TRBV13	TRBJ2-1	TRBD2	TGTGCCACGCGCGAAGCGGGAGGGCCTCATGAGCAGTTCTTC	CATREAGGPHEQFF
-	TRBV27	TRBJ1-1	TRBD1	TGTGCCAGCAGCCGTGGACAGGAGGGCACTGAAGCTTTCTTT	CASSRGQEGTEAFF
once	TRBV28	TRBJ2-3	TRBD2	TGTGCCAGTACCAGCGGGAGGGGTGATACGCAGTATTTT	CASTSGRGDTQYF
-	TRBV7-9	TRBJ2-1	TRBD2	TGTGCCAGCAGCCACCTAGCGGGAGAGTCCAATGAGCAGTTCTTC	CASSHLAGESNEQFF
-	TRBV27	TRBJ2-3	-	TGTGCCAGCAGTTTTCTTGGCGGGACTCCAGATACGCAGTATTTT	CASSFLGGTPDTQYF
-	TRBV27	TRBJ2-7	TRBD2	TGTGCCAGCAGTTATGGGCCGGGAGGGGAGAGTGACTACAAGCAGTACTTC	CASSYGPGGESDYKQYF
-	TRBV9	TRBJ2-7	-	TGTGCCAGCAGCGGTGGGGCTAGTGTCCCCGAGCAGTACTTC	CASSGGASVPEQYF
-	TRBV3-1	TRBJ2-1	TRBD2	TGTGCCAGCAGCCAAGTCCGGACTAGCGGCAGATGGCAGTTCTTC	CASSQVRTSGRWQFF
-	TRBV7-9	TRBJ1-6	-	TGTGCCAGCAGCGTTCACCAAGGGAATTCACCCCTCCACTTT	CASSVHQGNSPLHF
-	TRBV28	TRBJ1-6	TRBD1	TGTGCCAGCGGGGACAGGGTGGGAAATTCACCCCTCCACTTT	CASGDRVGNSPLHF
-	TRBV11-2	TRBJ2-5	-	TGTGCCAGCAGTTTCAGGGAAGAGACCCAGTACTTC	CASSFREETQYF
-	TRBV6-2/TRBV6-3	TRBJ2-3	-	TGTGCCAGCAGTTTTCAGAGGGAGACAGATACGCAGTATTTT	CASSFQRETDTQYF
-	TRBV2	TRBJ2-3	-	TGTGCCAGCAGTGAAAGTAGACAGAGTTTCGTAACAGATACGCAGTATTTT	CASSESRQSFVTDTQYF
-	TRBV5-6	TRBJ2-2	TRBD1	TGTGCCAGCAGCCGCCGGGACAGGGGGGTCACCGGGGAGCTGTTTTTT	CASSRRDRGVTGELFF
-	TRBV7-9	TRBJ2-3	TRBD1	TGTGCCAGCAGCTCTCACGACAGGGGCAGTAGGACAGATACGCAGTATTTT	CASSSHDRGSRTDTQYF
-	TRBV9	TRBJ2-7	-	TGTGCCAGCAGCAAAAGCCCCAGCTACGAGCAGTACTTC	CASSKSPSYEQYF
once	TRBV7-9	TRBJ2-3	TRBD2	TGTGCCAGCAGCTTAGCGCATCGGACTAGCGCCGCAGATACGCAGTATTTT	CASSLAHRTSAADTQYF
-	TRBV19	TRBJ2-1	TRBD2	TGTGCCAGTAGTATCGTTCCTGGCGGGGGCAATGAGCAGTTCTTC	CASSIVPGGGNEQFF
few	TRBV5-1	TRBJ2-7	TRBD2	TGCGCCAGCAGCAAAACTAGCGGGAGTTACGAGCAGTACTTC	CASSKTSGSYEQYF
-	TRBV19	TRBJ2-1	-	TGTGCCAGTAGTATAGCCGGGGACAATGAGCAGTTCTTC	CASSIAGDNEQFF
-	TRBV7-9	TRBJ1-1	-	TGTGCCAGCAACAAGCCCGGGACCGATAACACTGAAGCTTTCTTT	CASNKPGTDNTEAFF
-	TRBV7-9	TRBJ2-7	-	TGTGCCAGCAGTTCCAATAGGGAGCAGTACTTC	CASSSNREQYF
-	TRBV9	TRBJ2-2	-	TGTGCCGGCCGGCGGGACCCAACCGGGGAGCTGTTTTTT	CAGRRDPTGELFF
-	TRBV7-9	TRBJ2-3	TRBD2	TGTGCCAGCAGCTTCCCAAACAAGCGGGAGGGCCTGGGCACAGATACGCAGTATTTT	CASSFPNKREGLGTDTQYF
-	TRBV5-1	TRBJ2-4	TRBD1	TGCGCCAGCAGTCTGCTAGGGACAGGGGCTATAGGAAACATTCAGTACTTC	CASSLLGTGAIGNIQYF
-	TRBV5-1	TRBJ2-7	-	TGCGCCAGCTGGGGATCCCCAACCTACGAGCAGTACTTC	CASWGSPTYEQYF
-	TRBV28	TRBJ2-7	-	TGTGCCAGCAGTTTATGGCAGGGGAGCTCCTACGAGCAGTACTTC	CASSLWQGSSYEQYF
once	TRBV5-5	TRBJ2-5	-	TGTGCCAGCAGCTTTCGGTATTCGAAGAAGACCCAGTACTTC	CASSFRYSKKTQYF
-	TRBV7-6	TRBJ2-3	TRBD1	TGTGCCAGCAGCTCAATGACAGGGGAAGTTGCAGATACGCAGTATTTT	CASSSMTGEVADTQYF
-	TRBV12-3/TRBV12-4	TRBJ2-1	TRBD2	TGTGCCAGCAGGCAGCTAGCGGGAGGGACGGATGAGCAGTTCTTC	CASRQLAGGTDEQFF
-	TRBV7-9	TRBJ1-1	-	TGTGCCAGCAGCGCCCGGGACCACCGGGGGGCTTTCTTT	CASSARDHRGAFF
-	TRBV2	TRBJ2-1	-	TGTGCCAGCAGTGAGGGACGGTTACTGGGTGAGCAGTTCTTC	CASSEGRLLGEQFF
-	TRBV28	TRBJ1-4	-	TGTGCCAGCAGTGACCGGGACGGCCCTAATGAAAAACTGTTTTTT	CASSDRDGPNEKLFF
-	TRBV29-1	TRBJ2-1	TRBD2	TGCAGCGTTGTCGGACTAGGGAATAATGAGCAGTTCTTC	CSVVGLGNNEQFF
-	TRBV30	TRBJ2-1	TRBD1	TGTGCCTGGAGTGCCCCGGACAGGGTTTCCTACAATGAGCAGTTCTTC	CAWSAPDRVSYNEQFF
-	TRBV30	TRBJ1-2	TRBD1	TGTGCCTGGACTCTGGGGCAGGGGGCGAATGGCTACACCTTC	CAWTLGQGANGYTF
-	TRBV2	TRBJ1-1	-	TGTGCCAGCAGTGCCGGGGGGGAGAACACTGAAGCTTTCTTT	CASSAGGENTEAFF
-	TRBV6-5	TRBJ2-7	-	TGTGCCAGCAGTACCCCTCGGCGGGGAGCCTACGAGCAGTACTTC	CASSTPRRGAYEQYF
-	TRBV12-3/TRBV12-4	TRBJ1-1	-	TGTGCCAGCAGTTTGCCGAGGGGCACTGAAGCTTTCTTT	CASSLPRGTEAFF
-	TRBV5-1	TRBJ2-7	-	TGCGCCAGCAGCCTGGGACGTTTTTTGGACGAGCAGTACTTC	CASSLGRFLDEQYF
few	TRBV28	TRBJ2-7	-	TGTGCCAGCAGTGTCAGGGACCAACTAGACGAGCAGTACTTC	CASSVRDQLDEQYF
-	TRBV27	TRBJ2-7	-	TGTGCCAGCAGTTTATCCGGAGGACTCTTCTACGAGCAGTACTTC	CASSLSGGLFYEQYF
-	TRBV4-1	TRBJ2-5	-	TGCGCCAGCAGCCAAGATGACAACCGAATAGAGACCCAGTACTTC	CASSQDDNRIETQYF
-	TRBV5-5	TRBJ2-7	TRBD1	TGTGCCAGCAGCTTCGGTACAGGGGGCGATAGCTCCTACGAGCAGTACTTC	CASSFGTGGDSSYEQYF
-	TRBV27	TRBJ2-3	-	TGTGCCAGCAGTTTAGGTGGGGGTACGGGGGATACGCAGTATTTT	CASSLGGGTGDTQYF
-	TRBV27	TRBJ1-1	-	TGTGCCAGCAGTTTCGGAGCCGGGGTGGGTGACACTGAAGCTTTCTTT	CASSFGAGVGDTEAFF
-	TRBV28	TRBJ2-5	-	TGTGCCAGCAGTCTGGCCCCAGAGGGGCGGGAGACCCAGTACTTC	CASSLAPEGRETQYF
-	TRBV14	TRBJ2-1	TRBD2	TGTGCCAGCGGCGGGAGGGCCGTTGAGCAGTTCTTC	CASGGRAVEQFF
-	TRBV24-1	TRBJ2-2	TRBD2	TGTGCCACCAGCGATGGATTGGACTCGCGGGAGTACGCGAACACCGGGGAGCTGTTTTTT	CATSDGLDSREYANTGELFF
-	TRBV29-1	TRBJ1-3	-	TGCAGCGCACAAGGCCTCTCTGGAAACACCATATATTTT	CSAQGLSGNTIYF
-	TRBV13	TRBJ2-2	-	TGTGCCAGCAGTTTGGGGGACTCGGTCAACACCGGGGAGCTGTTTTTT	CASSLGDSVNTGELFF
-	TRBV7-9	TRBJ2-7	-	TGTGCCAGCACCCCCGAGGGGGTAAAAGTTCGGCAGTACTTC	CASTPEGVKVRQYF
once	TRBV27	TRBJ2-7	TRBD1	TGTGCCAGCAGTCACGGAACCGGGACAGGGTCCTACGAGCAGTACTTC	CASSHGTGTGSYEQYF
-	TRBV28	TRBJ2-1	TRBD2	TGTGCCAGCAGAACGGGACTAACCAATGAGCAGTTCTTC	CASRTGLTNEQFF
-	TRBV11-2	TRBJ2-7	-	TGTGCCAGCAGCGACTTCGTACAGGGGAGGTGGCCCTACGAGCAGTACTTC	CASSDFVQGRWPYEQYF
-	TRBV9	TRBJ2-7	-	TGTGCCAGCAGCGAGGGGATAGCGGTCTCCTACGAGCAGTACTTC	CASSEGIAVSYEQYF